This T cell receptor (beta chain) emerged from a study of identifying expanded T cells in peripheral blood. Using immunoSEQ multiplex PCR, the repertoire was profiled, and TCRdb retains in-frame clones only, with some absent. The sample carries 85,000 to 95,000 clones, more than 70% recorded once. No infections or other immune events were documented during collection. CDR3 length equals 19 residues. The sequenced sample consisted of blood. The chain is built from TRBV1 and TRBJ2-7; the D call in the table, TRBD2, was not verified against the DNA. TRBV1 is marked as a pseudogene. This receptor was taken from a person aged 18 to 69 in good health. The CDR3 coding sequence is TGCACCAGCAGCGGAAAAGGACTAGCGGGAAAAATATTCCCCTACGAGCAGTACTTC. Translated: CTSSGKGLAGKIFPYEQYF.